The T cell receptor beta chain under discussion was sequenced for a study of T cell changes during pregnancy in multiple sclerosis. This CDR3 has 14 amino acids. V dropped 10 bases and J dropped 0 bases, with 15 bases sitting between them. From germline, CDR1 is ENHRY and CDR2 SYGVKD. Using immunoSEQ multiplex PCR, the repertoire was profiled, and TCRdb retains in-frame clones only, with some absent. The sample has some 74,000 clones, 80% to 95% seen once. The J gene is TRBJ2-5, the V gene TRBV10-3, with D possibly TRBD1 on 6 matching bases. The sequence came from a female donor in good health, enrolled as a control in a pregnancy study. Sequences were derived from peripheral blood, sampled after pregnancy. The CDR3 DNA sequence: TGTGCCACGAGGGACATAGGCAACCAAGAGACCCAGTACTTC. Translating it yields CATRDIGNQETQYF.